The 24 T cell receptor beta chains listed next were all sequenced from one sample in a study of CD8 T cells in ankylosing spondylitis. Antigens of these TCRs are unknown. Overall study results and limits: For ankylosing spondylitis blood, a TCR beta motif of eight or nine highly homologous variants appeared characteristic.

Each CDR3 protein gets one entry after TCRdb re-called the 5' RACE reads with MiXCR. The data contain more than 250,000 distinct CDR3 sequences, roughly 8% of them singletons. What was sequenced was blood, either unsorted or a sorted T cell fraction (not recorded which). The receptors originated from a male donor with ankylosing spondylitis.

This clonotype came up a few times. The J gene is TRBJ2-5, the V gene TRBV14; no firm D call. CDR3 length equals 16 residues. Germline lookup yields CDR1 SGHDN and CDR2 FVKESK. V shed 0 bases and J shed 0 bases, with 11 bases lying between them. The CDR3 DNA sequence: TGTGCCAGCAGCCAAGAAGTATCCCCGTACCAAGAGACCCAGTACTTC. The encoded protein is CASSQEVSPYQETQYF.

J is TRBJ2-7 and V is TRBV29-1; D might be TRBD1 or TRBD2, each matching 5 bases. V dropped 1 base and J dropped 4 bases, with 8 bases sitting between them. The CDR3 runs to 12 residues. Germline CDR1 and CDR2: SQVTM and ANQGSEA. CDR3 protein: CSVEAEGYEQYF. For the CDR3, the DNA is TGCAGCGTTGAAGCTGAGGGGTACGAGCAGTACTTC.

This clonotype occurred a few times. The chain uses TRBV20-1 and TRBJ2-5; D gene ambiguous. Trimming shortened V by 0 bases and J by 5 bases, and 16 bases separated the two germline ends. CDR3 length equals 15 residues. Germline V CDR1 and CDR2: DFQATT, SNEGSKA (reference sequence). The chain's CDR3 is CSARDFRSLWETQYF. CDR3 DNA sequence: TGCAGTGCTAGAGATTTCCGGTCCCTATGGGAGACCCAGTACTTC.

Only a few counts were recorded for this clonotype. This CDR3 is CASSEPGRNEQFF. CDR3 bases: TGTGCCAGCAGTGAACCGGGCCGCAATGAGCAGTTCTTC. The chain couples TRBV25-1 to TRBJ2-1; no clear D gene. V gave up 2 bases and J gave up 6 bases, with 8 bases separating them. This CDR3 comprises 13 residues. Germline CDR1 and CDR2: MGHDK and SYGVNS.

This clonotype was counted at least ten times. The chain is built from TRBV5-1 and TRBJ2-7; D possibly corresponds to TRBD2 (6 bases). The V gene lost 0 bases and the J gene lost 5 bases, with 18 bases spanning the gap. The CDR3 has 16 amino acids. CDR1 and CDR2 from the germline V gene are SGHRS and YFSETQ. The CDR3 here is CASSLGRTGVVHEQYF. DNA of the CDR3: TGCGCCAGCAGCTTGGGCCGGACGGGGGTTGTCCACGAGCAGTACTTC.

The rearrangement uses TRBV10-2 and TRBJ2-5, with TRBD2 identical over 12 bases. Germline CDR1 is WSHSY and CDR2 is SAAADI. J gave up 5 bases and V 5 bases, and 6 bases lay outside the gene matches. The length of the CDR3 is 15 residues. As DNA, the CDR3 is TGCGCCAGCAGTCCCGGACTAGCGGGACTCGAGACCCAGTACTTC. It codes for CASSPGLAGLETQYF.

This clonotype was counted ten times or more. The chain recombines TRBV10-3 with TRBJ1-4; D might be TRBD1 (5 bases). Germline CDR1 ENHRY, CDR2 SYGVKD. There are 13 residues in the CDR3. V was trimmed by 7 bases and J by 3 bases, leaving 9 bases between them. The CDR3 spells CAITQGPNEKLFF. The CDR3 DNA reads TGTGCCATCACCCAGGGCCCTAATGAAAAACTGTTTTTT.

In regard to this clonotype: This may arise from a read error, as a much more abundant clone is one base away. The chain links TRBV11-3 to TRBJ2-5; TRBD1 aligns across 7 bases. The CDR3 totals 15 residues. The germline CDR1 and CDR2 sequences are SGHNT and YENEEA. The CDR3 DNA reads TGTACCAGCAGCTATACAACGGGACAGTCCGCGACCCAGTACTTC. It yields the protein CTSSYTTGQSATQYF.

This clonotype was found many times. The rearrangement uses TRBV4-3 and TRBJ1-5; tentative D call: TRBD1 (5 bases). The germline V gene has CDR1 LGHNA and CDR2 YSLEER. V was trimmed by 4 bases and J by 3 bases, leaving 13 bases between them. The CDR3 is 15 amino acids. The CDR3 loop reads CASSLETGNNQPQHF. The CDR3 bases are TGCGCCAGCAGCCTCGAAACAGGTAACAATCAGCCCCAGCATTTT.

DNA of the CDR3: TGTGCCAGCAGCCAAGTACAGGGCAAAAACATTCAGTACTTC. It yields the protein CASSQVQGKNIQYF. The chain combines TRBV3-1 with TRBJ2-4; tentatively, D is TRBD1 (6 bases). The CDR3 sequence is 14 residues long. From germline, CDR1 is LGHDT and CDR2 YNNKEL (reference sequence). V lost 1 base and J 3 bases, leaving 7 bases between the germline ends.

V and J are TRBV7-2 and TRBJ2-7; the D gene is possibly TRBD1 (5 bases). Germline-derived CDR1 and CDR2 are SGHTA and FQGNSA. V dropped 6 bases and J dropped 6 bases, with 15 bases sitting between them. This CDR3 is built from 13 residues. CDR3 region: CASRLGPGTEQYF. CDR3 in DNA: TGTGCCAGCAGGCTGGGGCCTGGAACCGAGCAGTACTTC.

The table lists this clonotype with many counts. The chain couples TRBV28 to TRBJ2-7; D remains unclear. The CDR3 is made up of 13 amino acids. V was pared by 2 bases and J by 2 bases, with 7 bases between. CDR1 and CDR2 from the germline V gene are MDHEN and SYDVKM. Here the CDR3 reads CASSLIRTYEQYF. The CDR3 DNA reads as TGTGCCAGCAGTTTAATCAGAACCTACGAGCAGTACTTC.

This clonotype was seen at least ten times. V gene TRBV2 combines with J gene TRBJ2-1, with 10 bases identical to TRBD1. CDR1 and CDR2 (germline): SNHLY, FYNNEI. CDR3 length: 15 amino acids. J gave up 4 bases and V 3 bases, and 3 bases lay outside the gene matches. CDR3 amino acids: CASSEDRGTYNEQFF. CDR3 nucleotides: TGTGCCAGCAGTGAGGACAGGGGGACTTACAATGAGCAGTTCTTC.

The CDR3 protein is CASSPAAQLYEQYF. In DNA, the CDR3 is TGTGCCAGCAGCCCGGCGGCGCAGTTGTACGAGCAGTACTTC. V and J are TRBV7-6 and TRBJ2-7; no definite D call. This CDR3 spans 14 amino acids. Trimming pared 5 bases from V and 4 bases from J, leaving 15 bases between. Germline V CDR1 and CDR2: SGHVS, FNYEAQ.

The chain has TRBV12-3 or TRBV12-4 and TRBJ2-7; TRBD1 aligns across 7 bases. The CDR3 is 15 residues long. V was pared by 4 bases and J by 6 bases, with 12 bases of the junction left unmatched. The CDR3 sequence: CASSSRFMGQFEQYF. CDR3 sequence (DNA): TGTGCCAGCAGTTCCAGATTCATGGGACAGTTCGAGCAGTACTTC.

This clonotype was seen repeatedly, ten times or more. This chain uses TRBV20-1 with TRBJ2-7; D remains unclear. The CDR3 has 14 residues. Trimming removed 6 bases from V and 0 bases from J, with 15 bases in between. Germline assignment: CDR1 DFQATT and CDR2 SNEGSKA (reference sequence). CDR3 in amino acids: CSATARLSSYEQYF. CDR3 DNA sequence: TGCAGTGCCACAGCGCGGTTGAGCTCCTACGAGCAGTACTTC.

This clonotype has at least ten counts. The chain employs TRBV7-9 and TRBJ2-7, with D maybe TRBD1 (5 bases). Between the trimmed V and J ends, which lost 1 base and 0 bases, there was a span of 10 bases. CDR3 length equals 15 residues. Germline lookup yields CDR1 SEHNR and CDR2 FQNEAQ (reference sequence). The CDR3 DNA follows: TGTGCCAGCAGCTTAGGGGGCATGAACTCCTACGAGCAGTACTTC. Translation: CASSLGGMNSYEQYF.

The chain carries TRBV19 and TRBJ2-6; perhaps TRBD2 as D (5 bases). V lost 2 bases, J lost 2 bases, and 16 bases lay in between. The CDR3 is 18 amino acids. Germline V gives CDR1 LNHDA, CDR2 SQIVND (reference sequence). The CDR3 sequence is CASSISPTRGAGANVLTF. For the CDR3, the DNA is TGTGCCAGTAGTATATCACCGACCCGGGGAGCTGGGGCCAACGTCCTGACTTTC.

The CDR3 bases are TGTGCCAGCAGTTACTACCAACGGACAAATGAAAAACTGTTTTTT. Translated: CASSYYQRTNEKLFF. The genes are TRBV6-2 or TRBV6-3 and TRBJ1-4, with TRBD1 as a possible D gene (5 bases). The CDR3 consists of 15 residues. Germline assignment: CDR1 MNHEY and CDR2 SVGEGT. V was cut by 1 base and J by 5 bases, with 11 bases left in between.

This chain connects TRBV28 to TRBJ2-7; tentative D call: TRBD2 (6 bases). V was cut by 6 bases and J by 3 bases, with 15 bases left in between. This CDR3 spans 14 amino acids. The germline V gene encodes CDR1 MDHEN and CDR2 SYDVKM. The CDR3 sequence is CASSRRSGVYEQYF. The CDR3 region has the DNA TGTGCCAGCAGCCGACGATCGGGGGTCTACGAGCAGTACTTC.

The chain uses TRBV27 and TRBJ2-3; D is uncertain. The V end was cut by 5 bases, the J end by 4 bases, with 10 bases between. The CDR3 length is 13 residues. The germline gives CDR1 MNHEY, CDR2 SMNVEV (reference sequence). The CDR3 reads CASSDLEADTQYF. CDR3 coding DNA: TGTGCCAGCAGTGACCTCGAGGCAGATACGCAGTATTTT.

The genes are TRBV11-3 and TRBJ1-1; D gene ambiguous. Germline CDR1 reads SGHNT; CDR2 reads YENEEA. This CDR3 spans 14 amino acids. The germline V and J ends were trimmed by 3 bases and 7 bases, with 15 bases remaining between them. The chain's CDR3 is CASSFGEVAFEAFF. The CDR3 DNA reads as TGTGCCAGCAGCTTTGGTGAGGTTGCCTTTGAAGCTTTCTTT.

The chain employs TRBV4-1 and TRBJ2-7; TRBD2 agrees at 8 bases. Germline loops: CDR1 MGHRA, CDR2 YSYEKL. The V and J ends lost 1 base and 0 bases, in that order; junction bases with no gene match: 11. The CDR3 is 18 amino acids. The CDR3 DNA reads as TGCGCCAGCAGCCAAGTAACTAACGAAGCGGGAGACTCCTACGAGCAGTACTTC. Its translation is CASSQVTNEAGDSYEQYF.

The chain links TRBV4-1 to TRBJ1-2, with D maybe TRBD1 (6 bases). V was shortened by 0 bases and J by 4 bases, with 15 bases between the two germline ends. This CDR3 comprises 16 residues. Germline CDR1 and CDR2: MGHRA and YSYEKL. Here the CDR3 DNA reads TGCGCCAGCAGCCAAGAAGGGGGAGGCGGGGGCTATGGCTACACCTTC. Translated, it gives CASSQEGGGGGYGYTF.